The 14 T cell receptor beta chains below come from one sample, sequenced in a study of blood T cell repertoires in COVID-19. Repertoires were generated with immunoSEQ multiplex PCR, while TCRdb's copy carries only in-frame clones and drops some. The sample carries 200,000 to 300,000 clones, roughly nine tenths recorded once. Sequenced: PBMCs or T cells enriched from blood (not recorded which). The receptors were gathered from a woman younger than 30 who had recovered from COVID-19.

This sequence joins TRBV27 and TRBJ2-7, with 8 bases that match TRBD2. The V gene end was trimmed by 2 bases and the J gene end by 9 bases; junction bases not matched to a gene: 6. Germline assignment: CDR1 MNHEY and CDR2 SMNVEV (reference sequence). CDR3 size: 13 residues. The CDR3 here is CASSLAGGGGQYF. Written as DNA, the CDR3 is TGTGCCAGCAGTTTAGCGGGAGGCGGTGGGCAGTACTTC.

Only one count was recorded for this clone. The chain links TRBV24-1 to TRBJ1-1, with TRBD1 as a possible D gene (6 bases). The V gene's germline CDR1 is KGHDR and CDR2 SFDVKD. The CDR3 has 14 residues. The V and J ends lost 7 bases and 3 bases respectively, with 14 bases between them. CDR3 sequence (DNA): TGTGCCACCAGCAGGGGCTGGGGGCACACTGAAGCTTTCTTT. Translated: CATSRGWGHTEAFF.

The chain carries TRBV19 and TRBJ2-2; 7 bases are shared with TRBD1. V lost 4 bases and J lost 0; bases outside the gene matches: 2. This CDR3 is 15 amino acids long. From germline, CDR1 is LNHDA and CDR2 SQIVND (reference sequence). The CDR3 DNA is TGTGCCAGTAGTAGGGACAGCACGAACACCGGGGAGCTGTTTTTT. Residues: CASSRDSTNTGELFF.

The chain links TRBV6-1 to TRBJ2-7, with D maybe TRBD1 (5 bases). Trimming left V 3 bases short and J 3 bases short, with 18 bases between. In germline, CDR1 is MNHNS, CDR2 SASEGT. The CDR3 runs 16 residues. The CDR3 DNA reads as TGTGCCAGCAGTGAGTACTCAGGGCAACGGTACTACGAGCAGTACTTC. It yields the protein CASSEYSGQRYYEQYF.

The gene calls are TRBV15 and TRBJ1-1; 11 positions match TRBD1. The CDR3 extends over 17 amino acids. Looked up from germline, CDR1 is LNHNV and CDR2 is YYDKDF (reference sequence). Unmatched junction bases numbered 11, after V lost 5 bases and J lost 3 bases. CDR3 sequence reads: CATSSIGTGGMDTEAFF. The CDR3, as DNA: TGTGCCACCAGCTCTATAGGGACAGGGGGGATGGACACTGAAGCTTTCTTT.

The chain joins TRBV3-1 (or the pseudogene TRBV3-2) to TRBJ2-1; 8 positions match TRBD2. The CDR3 is 19 residues long. The J segment lost 2 bases and the V segment lost 0 bases, leaving 12 bases of the junction unmatched. Per the germline V gene, CDR1 is LGHDT and CDR2 is YNNKEL (reference sequence). The CDR3 DNA reads as TGTGCCAGCAGCCAAGACATACCGGGACTAGAATCGCCCTACAATGAGCAGTTCTTC. Its translation is CASSQDIPGLESPYNEQFF.

The chain is built from TRBV4-1 and TRBJ2-3, with D hard to call. V lost 3 bases, J lost 8 bases, and 12 bases lay in between. The CDR3 extends over 13 amino acids. Germline V gives CDR1 MGHRA, CDR2 YSYEKL. The CDR3 region is CASSQSESGTQYF. The DNA for the CDR3 is TGCGCCAGCAGCCAGTCAGAGTCGGGTACGCAGTATTTT.

V is TRBV11-1 and J is TRBJ2-7; a weak D match, TRBD1 (6 bases). V lost 7 bases, J lost 3 bases, and 13 bases lay in between. Germline V gene data show CDR1 as SGHAT and CDR2 as FQDESV (reference sequence). The CDR3 extends over 13 amino acids. CDR3 sequence (DNA): TGTGCCAGCACCGGACAGAGTAACTACGAGCAGTACTTC. It translates to CASTGQSNYEQYF.

The chain has TRBV27 and TRBJ1-2, with 10 bases identical to TRBD1. Germline-derived CDR1 and CDR2 are MNHEY and SMNVEV (reference sequence). The trim removed 4 bases at V and 4 bases at J, leaving 9 bases unmatched. CDR3 length: 16 residues. This chain's CDR3 is CASSSGQGRYGYGYTF. The CDR3 nucleotides read TGTGCCAGCAGTTCGGGACAGGGGAGGTATGGCTATGGCTACACCTTC.

The V gene is TRBV6-2 or TRBV6-3, the J gene TRBJ1-1, with TRBD1 matching 12 bases. V was pared by 1 base and J by 6 bases, with 3 bases of the junction left unmatched. The CDR3 loop spans 15 amino acids. Germline CDR1 reads MNHEY; CDR2 reads SVGEGT. The CDR3: CASSYWGQGAAEAFF. The CDR3 region has the DNA TGTGCCAGCAGTTACTGGGGACAGGGGGCCGCTGAAGCTTTCTTT.

The V call is TRBV10-1, the J call TRBJ2-7; 7 bases agree with TRBD1. The junction had 5 bases not matched to a gene; V was cut back by 6 bases and J by 3 bases. CDR1 WNHNN and CDR2 SYGVQD come from the germline V gene (reference sequence). This CDR3 has 13 residues. The CDR3 DNA reads TGCGCCAGCAGCCGGGACAGAGTCTACGAGCAGTACTTC. Its translation: CASSRDRVYEQYF.

This clone was recorded a few times. The chain uses TRBV6-2 or TRBV6-3 and TRBJ2-1; D possibly corresponds to TRBD2 (6 bases). Germline CDR1 reads MNHEY; CDR2 reads SVGEGT. The ends were cut back, 1 base at V and 8 bases at J, with 18 bases in the middle. The length of the CDR3 is 16 residues. The CDR3 nucleotides read TGTGCCAGCAGTTACTTCGGCGGGACCCCCCCGGATGAGCAGTTCTTC. It yields the protein CASSYFGGTPPDEQFF.

The chain is built from TRBV5-4 and TRBJ2-7; the match to TRBD2 covers 7 bases. Trimming cost V 0 bases and J 0 bases; bases outside gene matches: 3. The CDR3 is made up of 15 amino acids. CDR1 and CDR2 (germline): SGHNT, YYREEE (reference sequence). CDR3 sequence: CASSLEWEGSYEQYF. The CDR3 region has the DNA TGTGCCAGCAGCTTGGAGTGGGAGGGCTCCTACGAGCAGTACTTC.

This clone was seen a single time. The chain is built from TRBV5-1 and TRBJ2-1; possibly TRBD1 for D (5 bases). V lost 1 base to trimming and J lost 7 bases, with 15 bases between them. Germline CDR1 is SGHRS and CDR2 is YFSETQ. This CDR3 is 15 amino acids long. CDR3 coding DNA: TGCGCCAGCAGCTTGTTCGGGTCACAGGAGAATGAGCAGTTCTTC. Residues: CASSLFGSQENEQFF.